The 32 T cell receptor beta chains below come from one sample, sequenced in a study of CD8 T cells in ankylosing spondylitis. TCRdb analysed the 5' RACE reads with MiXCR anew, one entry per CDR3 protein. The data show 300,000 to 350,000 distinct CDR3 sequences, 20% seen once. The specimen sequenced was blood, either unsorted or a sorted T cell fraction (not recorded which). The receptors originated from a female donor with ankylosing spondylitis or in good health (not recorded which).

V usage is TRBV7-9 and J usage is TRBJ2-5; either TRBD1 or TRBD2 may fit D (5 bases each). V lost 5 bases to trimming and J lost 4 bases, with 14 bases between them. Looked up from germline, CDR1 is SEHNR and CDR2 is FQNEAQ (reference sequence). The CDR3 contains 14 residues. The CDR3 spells CASSPGTLGETQYF. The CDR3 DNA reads TGTGCCAGCAGCCCGGGGACCCTTGGAGAGACCCAGTACTTC.

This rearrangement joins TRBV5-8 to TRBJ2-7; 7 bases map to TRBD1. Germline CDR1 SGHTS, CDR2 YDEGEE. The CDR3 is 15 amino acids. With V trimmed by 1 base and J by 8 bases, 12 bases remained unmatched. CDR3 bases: TGTGCCAGCAGCTTGAGGACAGGCCCCTCTGGGAAGCAGTACTTC. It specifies CASSLRTGPSGKQYF.

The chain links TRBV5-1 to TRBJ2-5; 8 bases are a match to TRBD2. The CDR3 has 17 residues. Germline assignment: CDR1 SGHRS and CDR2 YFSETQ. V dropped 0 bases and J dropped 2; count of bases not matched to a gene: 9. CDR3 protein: CASSLAPTGRGQETQYF. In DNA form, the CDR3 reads TGCGCCAGCAGCTTGGCCCCTACCGGGAGGGGACAAGAGACCCAGTACTTC.

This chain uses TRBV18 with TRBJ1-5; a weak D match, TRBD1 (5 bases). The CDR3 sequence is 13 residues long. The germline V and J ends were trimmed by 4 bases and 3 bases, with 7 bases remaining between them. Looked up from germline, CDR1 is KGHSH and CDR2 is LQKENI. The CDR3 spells CASSLQVNQPQHF. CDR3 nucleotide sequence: TGTGCCAGCTCACTACAGGTCAATCAGCCCCAGCATTTT.

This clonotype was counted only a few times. The CDR3 spells CSANRDSRNEQFF. CDR3 coding DNA: TGCAGTGCTAACCGGGATTCAAGAAATGAGCAGTTCTTC. V gene TRBV20-1 combines with J gene TRBJ2-1, with D tentatively TRBD2 (5 bases). Trimming left V 4 bases short and J 7 bases short, with 14 bases between. In germline, CDR1 is DFQATT, CDR2 SNEGSKA (reference sequence). CDR3 length equals 13 residues.

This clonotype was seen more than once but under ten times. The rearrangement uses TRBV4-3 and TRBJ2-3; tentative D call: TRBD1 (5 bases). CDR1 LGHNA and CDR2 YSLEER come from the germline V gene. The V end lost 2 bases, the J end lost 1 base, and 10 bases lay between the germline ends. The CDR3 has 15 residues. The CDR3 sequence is CASSQQGSGTDTQYF. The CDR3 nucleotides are TGCGCCAGCAGCCAACAGGGAAGTGGCACAGATACGCAGTATTTT.

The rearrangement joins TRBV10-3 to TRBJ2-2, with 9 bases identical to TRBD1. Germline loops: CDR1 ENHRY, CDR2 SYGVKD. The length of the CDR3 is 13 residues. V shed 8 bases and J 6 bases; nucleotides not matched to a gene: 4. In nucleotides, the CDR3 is TGTGCCATCGGCCGACAGGGGGCCGGGGAGCTGTTTTTT. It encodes CAIGRQGAGELFF.

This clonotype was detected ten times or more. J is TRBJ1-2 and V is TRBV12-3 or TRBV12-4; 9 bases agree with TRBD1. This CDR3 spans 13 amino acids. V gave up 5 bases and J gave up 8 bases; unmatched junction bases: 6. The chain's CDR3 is CASSQQGAGGYTF. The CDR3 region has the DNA TGTGCCAGCAGTCAACAGGGGGCGGGCGGCTACACCTTC.

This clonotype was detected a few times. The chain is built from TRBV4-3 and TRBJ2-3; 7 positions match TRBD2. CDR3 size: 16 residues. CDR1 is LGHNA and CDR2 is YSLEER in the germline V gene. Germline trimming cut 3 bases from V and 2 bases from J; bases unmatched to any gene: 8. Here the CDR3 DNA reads TGCGCCAGCAGCCAGGACCCCGGGACTAACACAGATACGCAGTATTTT. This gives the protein CASSQDPGTNTDTQYF.

In nucleotides, the CDR3 is TGCAGTGCTGCCGAGAACCGCCGAAGCACAGATACGCAGTATTTT. Translating it yields CSAAENRRSTDTQYF. J is TRBJ2-3 and V is TRBV20-1; D gene uncertain. The CDR3 runs 15 residues. Germline assignment: CDR1 DFQATT and CDR2 SNEGSKA (reference sequence). Deletions cut 5 bases from V and 0 bases from J, with 15 bases between.

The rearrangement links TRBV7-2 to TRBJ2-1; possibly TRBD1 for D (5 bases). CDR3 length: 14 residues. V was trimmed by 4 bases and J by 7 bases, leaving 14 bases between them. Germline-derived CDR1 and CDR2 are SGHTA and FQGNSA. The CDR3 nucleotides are TGTGCCAGCAGCTATGGAACAGGAGTAAATGAGCAGTTCTTC. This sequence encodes CASSYGTGVNEQFF.

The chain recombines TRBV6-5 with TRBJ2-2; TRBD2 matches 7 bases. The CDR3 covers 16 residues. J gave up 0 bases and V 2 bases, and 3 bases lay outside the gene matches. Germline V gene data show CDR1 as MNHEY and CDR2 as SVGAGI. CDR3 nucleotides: TGTGCCAGCAGTTACAGTCTAGCGGCGAACACCGGGGAGCTGTTTTTT. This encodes CASSYSLAANTGELFF.

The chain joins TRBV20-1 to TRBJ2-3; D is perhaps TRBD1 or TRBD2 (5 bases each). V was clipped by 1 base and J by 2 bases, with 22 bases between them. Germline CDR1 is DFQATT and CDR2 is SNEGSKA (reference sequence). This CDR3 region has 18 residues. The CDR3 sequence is CSARGANGTPGVTDTQYF. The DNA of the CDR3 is TGCAGTGCTAGAGGAGCTAACGGGACCCCCGGGGTCACAGATACGCAGTATTTT.

The DNA for the CDR3 is TGTGCCAGCAGTTCCGGGACAGGGTACAGCAATCAGCCCCAGCATTTT. This gives the protein CASSSGTGYSNQPQHF. V gene TRBV12-3 or TRBV12-4 combines with J gene TRBJ1-5; 9 bases line up with TRBD1. CDR3 length: 16 amino acids. The J segment lost 1 base and the V segment lost 4 bases, leaving 5 bases of the junction unmatched.

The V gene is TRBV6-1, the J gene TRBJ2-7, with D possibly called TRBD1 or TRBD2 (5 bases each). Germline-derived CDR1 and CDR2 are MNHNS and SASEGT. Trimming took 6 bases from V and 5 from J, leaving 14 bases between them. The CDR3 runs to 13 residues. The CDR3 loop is CASSPPMGDEQYF. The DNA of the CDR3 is TGTGCCAGCAGCCCCCCCATGGGGGACGAGCAGTACTTC.

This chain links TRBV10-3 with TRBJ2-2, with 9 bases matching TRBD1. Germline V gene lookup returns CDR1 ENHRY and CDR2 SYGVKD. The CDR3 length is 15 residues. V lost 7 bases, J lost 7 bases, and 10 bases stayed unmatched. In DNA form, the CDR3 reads TGTGCCATCAAACCCGGGACAGGGATCGACGGGGAGCTGTTTTTT. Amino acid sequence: CAIKPGTGIDGELFF.

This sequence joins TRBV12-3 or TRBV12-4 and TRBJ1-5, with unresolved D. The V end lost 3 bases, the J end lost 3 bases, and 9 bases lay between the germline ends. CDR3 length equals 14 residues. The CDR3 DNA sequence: TGTGCCAGCAGTTTTTCGGATACCAATCAGCCCCAGCATTTT. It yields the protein CASSFSDTNQPQHF.

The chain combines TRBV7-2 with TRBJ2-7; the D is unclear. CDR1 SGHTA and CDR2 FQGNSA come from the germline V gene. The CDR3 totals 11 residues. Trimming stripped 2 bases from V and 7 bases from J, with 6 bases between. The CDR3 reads CASSLLREQYF. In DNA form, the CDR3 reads TGTGCCAGCAGCTTACTCCGGGAGCAGTACTTC.

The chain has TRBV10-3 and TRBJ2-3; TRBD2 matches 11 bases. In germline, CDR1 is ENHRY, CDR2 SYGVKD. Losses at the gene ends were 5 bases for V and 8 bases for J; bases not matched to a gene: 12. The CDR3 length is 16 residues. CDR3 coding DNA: TGTGCCATCAGTCAGACTAGCGGGACGGGTCGGGGTACGCAGTATTTT. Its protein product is CAISQTSGTGRGTQYF.

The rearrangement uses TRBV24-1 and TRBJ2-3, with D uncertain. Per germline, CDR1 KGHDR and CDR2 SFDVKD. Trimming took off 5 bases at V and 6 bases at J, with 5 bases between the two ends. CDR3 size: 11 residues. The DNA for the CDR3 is TGTGCCACCAGTGTCTACGATACGCAGTATTTT. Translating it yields CATSVYDTQYF.

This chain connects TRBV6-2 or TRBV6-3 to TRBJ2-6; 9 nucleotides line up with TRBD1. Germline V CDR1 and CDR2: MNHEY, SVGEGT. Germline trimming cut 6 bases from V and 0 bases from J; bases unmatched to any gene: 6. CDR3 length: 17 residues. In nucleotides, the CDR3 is TGTGCCAGCAGCCCGACAGGGGGACACTCTGGGGCCAACGTCCTGACTTTC. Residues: CASSPTGGHSGANVLTF.

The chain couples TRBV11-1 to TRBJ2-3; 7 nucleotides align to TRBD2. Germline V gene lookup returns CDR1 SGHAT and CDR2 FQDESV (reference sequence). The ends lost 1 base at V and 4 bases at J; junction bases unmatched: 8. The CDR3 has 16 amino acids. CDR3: CASSLGPAGMPDTQYF. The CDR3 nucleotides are TGTGCCAGCAGCTTAGGGCCAGCGGGAATGCCAGATACGCAGTATTTT.

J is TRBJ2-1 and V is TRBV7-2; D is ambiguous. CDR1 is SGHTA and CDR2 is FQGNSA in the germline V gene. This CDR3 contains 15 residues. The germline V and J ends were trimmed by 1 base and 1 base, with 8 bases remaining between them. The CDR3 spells CASSLGTQSYNEQFF. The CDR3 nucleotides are TGTGCCAGCAGCTTAGGGACCCAATCCTACAATGAGCAGTTCTTC.

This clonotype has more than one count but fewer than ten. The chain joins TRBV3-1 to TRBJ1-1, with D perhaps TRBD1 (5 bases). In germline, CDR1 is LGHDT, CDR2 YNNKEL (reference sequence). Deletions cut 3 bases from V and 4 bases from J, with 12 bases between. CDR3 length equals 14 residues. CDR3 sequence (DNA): TGTGCCAGCAGCCATCCTTCGGGGGGCACTGAAGCTTTCTTT. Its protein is CASSHPSGGTEAFF.

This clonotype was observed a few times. This chain's CDR3 is CASSEGQGRGHEQYF. The CDR3 DNA is TGTGCCAGCAGCGAGGGACAGGGACGAGGACACGAGCAGTACTTC. The chain employs TRBV7-9 and TRBJ2-7; 9 bases fit TRBD1. After removal of 5 bases from V and 5 bases from J, the junction contained 10 bases not matched to a gene. The germline V gene has CDR1 SEHNR and CDR2 FQNEAQ (reference sequence). The CDR3 runs 15 residues.

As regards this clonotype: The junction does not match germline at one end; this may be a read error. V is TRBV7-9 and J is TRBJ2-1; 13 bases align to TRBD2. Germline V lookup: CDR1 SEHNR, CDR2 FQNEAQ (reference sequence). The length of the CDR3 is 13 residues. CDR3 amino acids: CASSQTSGRAGGF. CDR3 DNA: TGTGCCAGCAGCCAAACTAGCGGGAGGGCCGGGGGCTTC.

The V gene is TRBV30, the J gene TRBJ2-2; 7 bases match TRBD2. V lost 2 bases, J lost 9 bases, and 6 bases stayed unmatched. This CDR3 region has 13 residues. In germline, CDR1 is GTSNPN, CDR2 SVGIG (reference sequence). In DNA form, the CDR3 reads TGTGCCTGGAGTCTCCGGGGGGACCGGGAGCTGTTTTTT. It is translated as CAWSLRGDRELFF. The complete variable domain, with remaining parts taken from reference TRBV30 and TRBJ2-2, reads SQTIHQWPATLVQPVGSPLSLECTVEGTSNPNLYWYRQAAGRGLQLLFYSVGIGQISSEVPQNLSASRPQDRQFILSSKKLLLSDSGFYLCAWSLRGDRELFFGEGSRLTVL.

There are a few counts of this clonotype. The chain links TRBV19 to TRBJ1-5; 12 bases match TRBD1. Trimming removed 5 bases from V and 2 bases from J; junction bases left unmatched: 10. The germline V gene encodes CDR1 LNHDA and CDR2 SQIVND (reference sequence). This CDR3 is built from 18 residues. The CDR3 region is CASSSPPGTGGGNQPQHF. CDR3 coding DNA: TGTGCCAGTAGTTCCCCCCCCGGGACAGGGGGCGGCAATCAGCCCCAGCATTTT.

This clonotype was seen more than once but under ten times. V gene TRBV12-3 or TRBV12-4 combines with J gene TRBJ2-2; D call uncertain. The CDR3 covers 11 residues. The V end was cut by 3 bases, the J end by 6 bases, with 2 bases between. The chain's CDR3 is CASSFAGELFF. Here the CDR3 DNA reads TGTGCCAGCAGTTTCGCCGGGGAGCTGTTTTTT.

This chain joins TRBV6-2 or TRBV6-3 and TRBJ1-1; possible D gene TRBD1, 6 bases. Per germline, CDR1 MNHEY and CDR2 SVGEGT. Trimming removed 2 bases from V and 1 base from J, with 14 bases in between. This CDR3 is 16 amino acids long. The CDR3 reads CASSYLAGVENTEAFF. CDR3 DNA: TGTGCCAGCAGTTACCTGGCAGGGGTTGAGAACACTGAAGCTTTCTTT.

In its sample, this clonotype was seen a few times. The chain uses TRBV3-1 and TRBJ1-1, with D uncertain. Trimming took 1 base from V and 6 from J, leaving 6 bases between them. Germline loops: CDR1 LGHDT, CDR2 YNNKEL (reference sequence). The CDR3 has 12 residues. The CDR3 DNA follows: TGTGCCAGCAGCCAAGTGCGTGCTGAAGCTTTCTTT. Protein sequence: CASSQVRAEAFF. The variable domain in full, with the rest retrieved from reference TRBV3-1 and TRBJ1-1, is DTAVSQTPKYLVTQMGNDKSIKCEQNLGHDTMYWYKQDSKKFLKIMFSYNNKELIINETVPNRFSPKSPDKAHLNLHINSLELGDSAVYFCASSQVRAEAFFGQGTRLTVV.

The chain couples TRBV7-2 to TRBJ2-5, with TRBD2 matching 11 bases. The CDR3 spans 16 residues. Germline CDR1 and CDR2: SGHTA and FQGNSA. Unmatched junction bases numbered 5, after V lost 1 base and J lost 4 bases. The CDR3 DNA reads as TGTGCCAGCAGCTTAGATGGTAGCGGGAGGGCAGAGACCCAGTACTTC. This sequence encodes CASSLDGSGRAETQYF.